The next 28 T cell receptor beta chains were all read from a single sample in a study of shared clonotypes between healthy human individuals. Data came from immunoSEQ multiplex PCR; TCRdb stores just in-frame clones and leaves some out. This table has over 300,000 clones, roughly 91% appearing once. The sample consisted of memory CD8+ T cells sorted from blood. Subset in this sample: CD45RO+ cells pooled with CCR7-negative TemRA cells. These receptors were obtained from a man between 18 and 35 years old in good health.

This sequence joins TRBV9 and TRBJ2-1, with 14 bases lining up with TRBD2. This CDR3 is built from 15 residues. Germline V CDR1 and CDR2: SGDLS, YYNGEE. The V segment lost 3 bases and the J segment 6 bases; nucleotides outside the gene matches: 2. The CDR3 spells CASSETSGRVNEQFF. The CDR3 DNA follows: TGTGCCAGCAGCGAGACTAGCGGGAGGGTCAATGAGCAGTTCTTC.

The CDR3 DNA reads as TGCGCCAGCAGCTTGGTGCCTAAGGGAGCTGAAGCTTTCTTT. It codes for CASSLVPKGAEAFF. The gene calls are TRBV5-1 and TRBJ1-1; D gene unclear. V dropped 0 bases and J dropped 6 bases, with 12 bases sitting between them. This CDR3 comprises 14 residues. Germline V gene data show CDR1 as SGHRS and CDR2 as YFSETQ.

The J gene is TRBJ2-7, the V gene TRBV7-2, with D maybe TRBD1 (6 bases). The V end was cut by 4 bases, the J end by 2 bases, with 9 bases between. The CDR3 sequence is 13 residues long. In germline, CDR1 is SGHTA, CDR2 FQGNSA. The CDR3: CASSSWDTYEQYF. In DNA, the CDR3 is TGTGCCAGCAGCTCCTGGGACACCTACGAGCAGTACTTC.

This rearrangement joins TRBV18 to TRBJ2-7, with D uncertain. The germline CDR1 and CDR2 sequences are KGHSH and LQKENI. The ends were cut back, 2 bases at V and 0 bases at J, with 17 bases in the middle. This CDR3 region has 17 residues. CDR3 sequence: CASSPSWGESSSYEQYF. CDR3 bases: TGTGCCAGCTCACCATCATGGGGTGAGTCCAGCTCCTACGAGCAGTACTTC.

The V and J genes are TRBV5-1 and TRBJ1-3; D gene ambiguous. Trimming took 4 bases from V and 0 from J, leaving 8 bases between them. Germline V gives CDR1 SGHRS, CDR2 YFSETQ. The CDR3 is 14 residues long. The CDR3 loop reads CASSLLSSGNTIYF. The CDR3 nucleotides read TGCGCCAGCAGCCTACTGAGCTCTGGAAACACCATATATTTT.

The V gene is TRBV5-8, the J gene TRBJ2-7, with 8 bases matching TRBD1. This CDR3 is built from 14 residues. The junction had 5 bases not matched to a gene; V was cut back by 4 bases and J by 2 bases. CDR1 is SGHTS, CDR2 YDEGEE, per germline. The CDR3 region has the DNA TGTGCCAGCAGCGTAGACAGGGGAACCTACGAGCAGTACTTC. Amino acid sequence: CASSVDRGTYEQYF.

The CDR3: CASSPGGTEQYF. The CDR3 DNA is TGTGCCAGCAGCCCCGGGGGGACGGAGCAGTACTTC. The rearrangement links TRBV7-8 to TRBJ2-7; TRBD2 agrees at 7 bases. Germline trimming cut 5 bases from V and 7 bases from J; bases unmatched to any gene: 5. Germline V gene lookup returns CDR1 SGHVS and CDR2 FQNEAQ. This CDR3 comprises 12 residues.

The chain joins TRBV6-1 to TRBJ1-2; 11 bases map to TRBD1. CDR3 length: 16 residues. J lost 3 bases, V lost 0 bases, and 3 bases had no gene match. CDR1 is MNHNS and CDR2 is SASEGT in the germline V gene. As DNA, the CDR3 is TGTGCCAGCAGTGAAGCCGGGGACAGGGGGTACTATGGCTACACCTTC. Protein: CASSEAGDRGYYGYTF.

The chain carries TRBV2 and TRBJ2-5, with 7 bases fitting TRBD1. With V trimmed by 3 bases and J by 5 bases, 3 bases remained unmatched. Germline CDR1 SNHLY, CDR2 FYNNEI. This CDR3 has 13 amino acids. As DNA, the CDR3 is TGTGCCAGCAGTGAGACAGGGTGGGAGACCCAGTACTTC. This sequence encodes CASSETGWETQYF.

This clone was counted a single time. The rearrangement uses TRBV4-1 and TRBJ2-4; TRBD2 is a possible D gene (6 bases). Germline CDR1 and CDR2: MGHRA and YSYEKL. This CDR3 comprises 14 residues. Trimming removed 8 bases at V and 8 bases at J, with 19 bases between. The CDR3 region has the DNA TGCGCCAGCCGAAGGCGGGGCGAGGTGGACATTCAGTACTTC. It specifies CASRRRGEVDIQYF.

The chain combines TRBV29-1 with TRBJ2-1; unclear D gene. The CDR3 loop spans 16 amino acids. Trimming shortened V by 0 bases and J by 9 bases, and 21 bases separated the two germline ends. Germline CDR1 SQVTM, CDR2 ANQGSEA. The CDR3 DNA is TGCAGCGTTGAAGATGCGGACGCCGCGCCCTGGGGTGAGCAGTTCTTC. Residues: CSVEDADAAPWGEQFF.

V and J are TRBV5-1 and TRBJ2-7; D remains unclear. V was pared by 3 bases and J by 2 bases, with 9 bases between. CDR1 is SGHRS and CDR2 is YFSETQ in the germline V gene. CDR3 length equals 13 residues. The chain's CDR3 is CASSSSAPYEQYF. The CDR3 bases are TGCGCCAGCAGCTCCTCCGCGCCCTACGAGCAGTACTTC.

The chain is built from TRBV6-5 and TRBJ2-1; 9 positions match TRBD1. This CDR3 spans 15 amino acids. Germline V gene data show CDR1 as MNHEY and CDR2 as SVGAGI. The ends lost 7 bases at V and 8 bases at J; junction bases unmatched: 12. CDR3 loop: CASKVGQGFLDEQFF. CDR3 nucleotides: TGTGCCAGCAAAGTGGGACAGGGCTTCTTAGATGAGCAGTTCTTC.

The V call is TRBV6-7, the J call TRBJ2-7; D is perhaps TRBD2 (5 bases). TRBV6-7 is reported as an ORF; its role is uncertain. V shed 0 bases and J shed 5 bases, with 17 bases lying between them. The CDR3 loop spans 16 amino acids. The CDR3 DNA reads TGTGCCAGCAGTTACTCGGAGATTCGGGGTTTTGACGAGCAGTACTTC. Its protein product is CASSYSEIRGFDEQYF.

This clone was found a few times. The genes are TRBV5-1 and TRBJ1-2, with D hard to call. Germline V lookup: CDR1 SGHRS, CDR2 YFSETQ. The CDR3 length is 13 residues. With 2 bases removed from V and 4 bases from J, the gap between germline ends came to 9 bases. CDR3 loop: CASSFALSYGYTF. CDR3 DNA sequence: TGCGCCAGCAGCTTTGCACTGTCCTATGGCTACACCTTC.

The V call is TRBV27, the J call TRBJ2-1; 15 bases map to TRBD2. The CDR3 length is 18 residues. Germline values: CDR1 MNHEY, CDR2 SMNVEV (reference sequence). With 4 bases clipped from V and 2 bases from J, the junction kept 6 bases outside the gene matches. The CDR3 nucleotides read TGTGCCAGCAGTTGGGGACTAGCGGGGGGATCCGCCTACAATGAGCAGTTCTTC. It codes for CASSWGLAGGSAYNEQFF.

The chain combines TRBV7-8 with TRBJ1-3, with D possibly matching TRBD1 (6 bases). Germline CDR1 and CDR2: SGHVS and FQNEAQ. The CDR3 contains 14 residues. The ends were cut back, 5 bases at V and 5 bases at J, with 13 bases in the middle. CDR3 region: CASSRRTDRNTIYF. CDR3 DNA: TGTGCCAGCAGCCGACGGACAGATAGAAACACCATATATTTT.

This chain joins TRBV15 and TRBJ2-7; 9 positions agree with TRBD1. The CDR3 has 13 amino acids. Germline CDR1 is LNHNV and CDR2 is YYDKDF (reference sequence). The V and J ends lost 8 bases and 0 bases, in that order; junction bases with no gene match: 2. This CDR3 is CATGTGTSYEQYF. DNA of the CDR3: TGTGCCACCGGGACAGGGACCTCCTACGAGCAGTACTTC.

This clone has just one count. The CDR3 here is CASSRSPGTQFYEQYF. The DNA of the CDR3 is TGCGCCAGCAGCCGCTCTCCCGGGACCCAGTTCTACGAGCAGTACTTC. The chain recombines TRBV4-1 with TRBJ2-7; perhaps D is TRBD1 or TRBD2 (5 bases each). The germline gives CDR1 MGHRA, CDR2 YSYEKL. This CDR3 region has 16 residues. V lost 4 bases and J 3 bases, leaving 19 bases between the germline ends.

Regarding this clone: A much larger clone differs by one base, so this may be a read error. This sample includes further DNA sequences coding for the same CDR3. The chain carries TRBV5-8 and TRBJ2-7; 10 bases map to TRBD1. The V gene's germline CDR1 is SGHTS and CDR2 YDEGEE. The CDR3 covers 14 residues. The ends lost 2 bases at V and 2 bases at J; junction bases unmatched: 1. The CDR3 DNA is TGTGCCAGCAGCTTAGGACAGGGGGCCTACGAGCAGTACTTC. This gives the protein CASSLGQGAYEQYF.

The V call is TRBV7-9, the J call TRBJ1-1; D perhaps matches TRBD1 (5 bases). The germline V gene encodes CDR1 SEHNR and CDR2 FQNEAQ (reference sequence). V lost 5 bases, J lost 5 bases, and 18 bases lay in between. This CDR3 region has 15 residues. The CDR3 bases are TGTGCCAGCAGCCCCTGGGACGGGGGAGGAACTGAAGCTTTCTTT. Protein: CASSPWDGGGTEAFF.

This clone was counted many times. This sequence joins TRBV29-1 and TRBJ2-7; 7 bases agree with TRBD2. Per the germline V gene, CDR1 is SQVTM and CDR2 is ANQGSEA. Trimming took 6 bases from V and 5 from J; bases not matched to a gene: 10. CDR3 length equals 13 residues. The CDR3 DNA reads TGCAGCGTCGCTAGCGGAGAAGCCGACGAGCAGTACTTC. Its protein product is CSVASGEADEQYF.

Only one count was recorded for this clone. The chain has TRBV30 and TRBJ2-7; D gene uncertain. This CDR3 contains 14 residues. The ends were cut back, 0 bases at V and 3 bases at J, with 12 bases in the middle. From germline, CDR1 is GTSNPN and CDR2 SVGIG (reference sequence). CDR3 residues: CAWSVLSPGYEQYF. CDR3 nucleotides: TGTGCCTGGAGTGTACTTAGCCCTGGCTACGAGCAGTACTTC.

The DNA for the CDR3 is TGTGCCAGCAGCCTTAGCGGGAGTACCTACAATGAGCAGTTCTTC. It is translated as CASSLSGSTYNEQFF. V usage is TRBV11-2 and J usage is TRBJ2-1, with 9 bases that match TRBD2. Germline CDR1 is SGHAT and CDR2 is FQNNGV. The J segment lost 2 bases and the V segment lost 5 bases, leaving 4 bases of the junction unmatched. CDR3 length: 15 amino acids.

This clone was observed at least ten times. The CDR3 region has the DNA TGCGCCAGCAGCCAAGGTTACAGGGGAAGGAATGAGCAGTTCTTC. Translating it yields CASSQGYRGRNEQFF. This rearrangement joins TRBV4-3 to TRBJ2-1, with TRBD1 matching over 7 bases. Germline CDR1 and CDR2: LGHNA and YSLEER. The CDR3 is 15 amino acids. J was trimmed by 7 bases and V by 1 base; bases with no gene match: 7.

J is TRBJ1-2 and V is TRBV14, with D possibly TRBD1 on 5 matching bases. CDR3 length equals 13 residues. In germline, CDR1 is SGHDN, CDR2 FVKESK. Deletions cut 1 base from V and 6 bases from J, with 9 bases between. CDR3 sequence: CASSQGGVHGYTF. The CDR3 DNA reads as TGTGCCAGCAGCCAAGGGGGGGTCCATGGCTACACCTTC. Complete variable domain (other parts from reference TRBV14 and TRBJ1-2): EAGVTQFPSHSVIEKGQTVTLRCDPISGHDNLYWYRRVMGKEIKFLLHFVKESKQDESGMPNNRFLAERTGGTYSTLKVQPAELEDSGVYFCASSQGGVHGYTFGSGTRLTVV.

This clone was picked up one time. The rearrangement links TRBV13 to TRBJ2-3; 7 nucleotides match TRBD2. V shed 4 bases and J 5 bases; nucleotides not matched to a gene: 6. Per germline, CDR1 PRHDT and CDR2 FYEKMQ (reference sequence). CDR3 size: 14 residues. CDR3 DNA sequence: TGTGCCAGCAGCTCTGGACTAGTTGGAGATACGCAGTATTTT. Translating it yields CASSSGLVGDTQYF.

The chain joins TRBV7-9 to TRBJ2-1; the D gene is possibly TRBD2 (5 bases). Trimming removed 1 base at V and 7 bases at J, with 14 bases between. The V gene's germline CDR1 is SEHNR and CDR2 FQNEAQ (reference sequence). The CDR3 totals 15 residues. CDR3 sequence: CASSLEGSGGNEQFF. CDR3 DNA sequence: TGTGCCAGCAGCTTAGAAGGGAGTGGCGGGAATGAGCAGTTCTTC.